These 11 T cell receptor beta chains originate from one sample sequenced in a study of Ad26.COV2.S vaccination and SARS-CoV-2 variants. Indicated treatment: about 20 received Ad26.COV2.S at low or high dose, single or two shots; five or six received placebo; per-sample allocation not given. The investigators took samples on day 63 after the first vaccine or placebo injection. The assay was immunoSEQ multiplex PCR, and TCRdb's table has in-frame clones only and misses some. The table lists 500,000 or so clones, nearly 90% of them singletons. Here the sequenced sample was peripheral blood, taken in a trial of Ad26.COV2.S vaccine versus placebo. These TCRs come from a person between 18 and 65 years old who received the Ad26.COV2.S COVID-19 vaccine or a placebo.

With respect to this clone: Germline and junction disagree at one end, which may indicate a read error. V is TRBV7-7 and J is TRBJ2-5, with 11 positions matching TRBD2. Germline V gene sequence: CDR1 SSHAT, CDR2 FNYEAQ (reference sequence). The CDR3 has 15 residues. CDR3 bases: TGTGCTAGCAGCTTTGGGCTAGCGGGAGGAGAGACCCAGTACTTC. Protein product: CASSFGLAGGETQYF.

The chain recombines TRBV10-3 with TRBJ2-2; TRBD1 is a possible D gene (5 bases). Trimming removed 0 bases at V and 2 bases at J, with 10 bases between. The germline V gene encodes CDR1 ENHRY and CDR2 SYGVKD. The CDR3 consists of 16 residues. CDR3 region: CAISESSRENTGELFF. The CDR3 DNA follows: TGTGCCATCAGTGAGTCTTCCAGGGAAAACACCGGGGAGCTGTTTTTT.

This sequence joins TRBV6-5 and TRBJ1-3, with D unresolved. Germline loops: CDR1 MNHEY, CDR2 SVGAGI. Trimming left V 2 bases short and J 2 bases short, with 10 bases between. The CDR3 runs to 15 residues. Here the CDR3 DNA reads TGTGCCAGCAGTTACGCCGGGAACCCTGGAAACACCATATATTTT. It translates to CASSYAGNPGNTIYF.

This clone was detected once. J is TRBJ1-5 and V is TRBV28; D gene uncertain. This CDR3 is 15 amino acids long. V lost 1 base to trimming and J lost 4 bases, with 11 bases between them. Germline-derived CDR1 and CDR2 are MDHEN and SYDVKM. Here the CDR3 DNA reads TGTGCCAGCAGTTTATCCCCCCAACCTAATCAGCCCCAGCATTTT. It codes for CASSLSPQPNQPQHF.

V gene TRBV6-5 combines with J gene TRBJ1-6; a weak D match, TRBD1 (5 bases). Germline V gene lookup returns CDR1 MNHEY and CDR2 SVGAGI. Trimming pared 7 bases from V and 3 bases from J, leaving 10 bases between. The CDR3 loop spans 14 amino acids. The CDR3 is CASKKTDYNSPLHF. The DNA of the CDR3 is TGTGCCAGCAAAAAGACAGACTATAATTCACCCCTCCACTTT.

The chain uses TRBV14 and TRBJ1-6; D not resolved. From germline, CDR1 is SGHDN and CDR2 FVKESK. Trimming removed 2 bases at V and 4 bases at J, with 6 bases between. The CDR3 runs to 14 residues. DNA of the CDR3: TGTGCCAGCAGCCAAAGTTTTTATAATTCACCCCTCCACTTT. The encoded protein is CASSQSFYNSPLHF.

The rearrangement links TRBV11-3 to TRBJ2-1; the D gene is possibly TRBD2 (7 bases). Germline assignment: CDR1 SGHNT and CDR2 YENEEA. The V gene lost 5 bases and the J gene lost 6 bases, with 20 bases spanning the gap. CDR3 size: 16 residues. CDR3 coding DNA: TGTGCCAGCAGCCGTAGAGCCGCGGGGGCGGGCAATGAGCAGTTCTTC. Translating it yields CASSRRAAGAGNEQFF.

V and J are TRBV7-9 and TRBJ1-6; TRBD1 aligns across 7 bases. CDR3 length: 16 amino acids. With 1 base clipped from V and 8 bases from J, the junction kept 8 bases outside the gene matches. Germline assignment: CDR1 SEHNR and CDR2 FQNEAQ (reference sequence). The CDR3 here is CASSLGGEGADSPLHF. In DNA, the CDR3 is TGTGCCAGCAGCTTAGGGGGCGAGGGGGCGGATTCACCCCTCCACTTT.

The chain links TRBV2 to TRBJ2-5; D is possibly TRBD2 (6 bases). The CDR3 runs to 15 residues. Germline CDR1 is SNHLY and CDR2 is FYNNEI. V dropped 7 bases and J dropped 6 bases, with 21 bases sitting between them. The CDR3 DNA reads as TGTGCCAGCAAAGGGGAAGGAGGGGCCGGGAAGACCCAGTACTTC. It specifies CASKGEGGAGKTQYF. Drawing the rest from reference TRBV2 and TRBJ2-5, the complete variable domain is EPEVTQTPSHQVTQMGQEVILRCVPISNHLYFYWYRQILGQKVEFLVSFYNNEISEKSEIFDDQFSVERPDGSNFTLKIRSTKLEDSAMYFCASKGEGGAGKTQYFGPGTRLLVL.

On this clone itself: Within the sample, other DNA sequences also encode this same CDR3. The rearrangement links TRBV7-3 to TRBJ2-1; D is tentatively TRBD1 or TRBD2 (5 bases each). The CDR3 has 12 amino acids. The V and J ends lost 1 base and 7 bases respectively, with 5 bases between them. The germline V gene has CDR1 SGHTA and CDR2 FQGTGA. The CDR3 DNA reads as TGTGCCAGCAGCTTAAGGGGGAATGAGCAGTTCTTC. Amino acid sequence: CASSLRGNEQFF.

Points on this clone: This CDR3 is also generated by other DNA sequences in the sample. The rearrangement joins TRBV5-4 to TRBJ2-1, with 10 bases identical to TRBD2. Germline V gives CDR1 SGHNT, CDR2 YYREEE (reference sequence). The ends lost 0 bases at V and 4 bases at J; junction bases unmatched: 1. The CDR3 has 15 residues. For the CDR3, the DNA is TGTGCCAGCAGCTTGGGAGCGGGGGGGTACAATGAGCAGTTCTTC. Amino acids: CASSLGAGGYNEQFF. Using reference TRBV5-4 and TRBJ2-1 for the parts outside the CDR3, the full variable domain is ETGVTQSPTHLIKTRGQQVTLRCSSQSGHNTVSWYQQALGQGPQFIFQYYREEENGRGNFPPRFSGLQFPNYSSELNVNALELDDSALYLCASSLGAGGYNEQFFGPGTRLTVL.